This TCR beta chain is from a study of tumour-infiltrating T cells in Burkitt lymphoma. Study-wide context: This cohort included all epidemiological subtypes of Burkitt lymphoma.

The length of the CDR3 is 15 residues. Germline V gene lookup returns CDR1 MGHRA and CDR2 YSYEKL. V lost 0 bases, J lost 3 bases, and 12 bases lay in between. Produced via immunoSEQ multiplex PCR; TCRdb's table is partial and in-frame only. This table holds 3,700 or so clones, 15% to 20% found once. Source material: tumor tissue. The chain uses TRBV4-1 and TRBJ2-7, with D perhaps given as TRBD1 or TRBD2 (5 bases each). The origin of this receptor is a human donor with Burkitt lymphoma. The CDR3 sequence is CASSQERGEGYEQYF. The CDR3 DNA is TGCGCCAGCAGCCAAGAGAGGGGCGAGGGCTACGAGCAGTACTTC.